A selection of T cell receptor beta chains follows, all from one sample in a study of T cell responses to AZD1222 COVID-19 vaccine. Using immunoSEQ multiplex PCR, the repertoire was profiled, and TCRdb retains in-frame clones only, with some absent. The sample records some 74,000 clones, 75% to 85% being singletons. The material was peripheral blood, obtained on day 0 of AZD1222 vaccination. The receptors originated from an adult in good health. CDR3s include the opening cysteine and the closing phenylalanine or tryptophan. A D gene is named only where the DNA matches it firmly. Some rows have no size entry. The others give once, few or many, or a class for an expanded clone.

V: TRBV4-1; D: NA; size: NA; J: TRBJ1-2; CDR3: CASSQDWNRPFYGYTF; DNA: TGCGCCAGCAGCCAAGATTGGAACAGGCCCTTCTATGGCTACACCTTC
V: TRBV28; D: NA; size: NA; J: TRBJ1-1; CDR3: CASSFNGGSTEAFF; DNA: TGTGCCAGCAGTTTCAACGGGGGGAGCACTGAAGCTTTCTTT
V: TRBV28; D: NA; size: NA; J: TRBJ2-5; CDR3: CASRLRDPRETQYF; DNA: TGTGCCAGCAGACTCCGGGACCCAAGGGAGACCCAGTACTTC
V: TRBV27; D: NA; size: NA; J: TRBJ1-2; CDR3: CASSLFGVGYGYTF; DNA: TGTGCCAGCAGTTTATTTGGGGTGGGCTATGGCTACACCTTC
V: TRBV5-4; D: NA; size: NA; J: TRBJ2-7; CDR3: CASSLAGGGLFYEQYF; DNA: TGTGCCAGCAGCTTGGCCGGTGGGGGGCTTTTCTACGAGCAGTACTTC
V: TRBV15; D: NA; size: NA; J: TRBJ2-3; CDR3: CATSRDRIDTQYF; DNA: TGTGCCACCAGCAGAGATAGGATAGATACGCAGTATTTT
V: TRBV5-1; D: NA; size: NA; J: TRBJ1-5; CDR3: CASSLAWGQPQHF; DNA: TGCGCCAGCAGCTTGGCCTGGGGTCAGCCCCAGCATTTT
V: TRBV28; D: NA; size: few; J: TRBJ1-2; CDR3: CASSWAGDYGYTF; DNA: TGTGCCAGCAGTTGGGCAGGGGACTATGGCTACACCTTC
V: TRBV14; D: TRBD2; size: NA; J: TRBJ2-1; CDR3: CASSPGSGRINNEQFF; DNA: TGTGCCAGCAGCCCGGGGAGCGGGAGAATCAACAATGAGCAGTTCTTC
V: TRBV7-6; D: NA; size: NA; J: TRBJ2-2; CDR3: CASSLVGGGNTGELFF; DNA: TGTGCCAGCAGCTTAGTAGGTGGGGGGAACACCGGGGAGCTGTTTTTT
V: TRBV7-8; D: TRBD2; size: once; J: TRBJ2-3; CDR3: CASSLDGLAGNPSSTDTQYF; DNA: TGTGCCAGCAGCTTAGATGGACTAGCGGGAAATCCTTCTAGCACAGATACGCAGTATTTT
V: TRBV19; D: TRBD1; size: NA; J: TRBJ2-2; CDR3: CASSSGGSTGELFF; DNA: TGTGCCAGTAGTTCAGGGGGCAGCACCGGGGAGCTGTTTTTT
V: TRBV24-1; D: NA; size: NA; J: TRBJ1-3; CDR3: CATAGQGNTIYF; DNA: TGTGCCACCGCGGGACAAGGCAACACCATATATTTT
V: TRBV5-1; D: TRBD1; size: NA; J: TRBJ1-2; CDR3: CASSLVAGGRYGYTF; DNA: TGCGCCAGCAGCTTGGTGGCAGGGGGCCGGTATGGCTACACCTTC
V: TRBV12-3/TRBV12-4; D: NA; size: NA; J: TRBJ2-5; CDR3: CASSLLAQETQYF; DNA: TGTGCCAGCAGTTTACTAGCACAAGAGACCCAGTACTTC
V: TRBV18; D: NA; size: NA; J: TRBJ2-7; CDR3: CASSLGPRATYEQYF; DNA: TGTGCCAGCTCACTGGGGCCCCGGGCTACCTACGAGCAGTACTTC
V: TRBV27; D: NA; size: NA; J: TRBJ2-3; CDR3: CASSPNGERADTQYF; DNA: TGTGCCAGCTCCCCAAACGGGGAGCGGGCAGATACGCAGTATTTT